The TCR beta chain under discussion was sequenced for a study of graft-versus-host responses after intestinal transplantation. About the research overall: All recipients were transplanted with multivisceral, liver-intestinal, or isolated intestinal grafts.

The researchers put approximately 200,000 CFSE-labeled responder cells into plates with approximately 200,000 irradiated, violet-dye-labeled stimulator cells. Comments on this clone: A much larger clone lies one base from this, so it may be a read error. Distinct nucleotide sequences in the sample also encode this CDR3.

This table comes from immunoSEQ multiplex PCR, and its TCRdb copy is limited to in-frame clones, with some not included. The sample has 11,000 to 15,000 clones, 25% to 30% seen once; the top ten hold around 3.9%. This clonotype originated in a human patient who received an intestinal transplant. The input for sequencing was alloreactive CD4+ T cells from a mixed lymphocyte reaction culture, taken before intestinal transplant. Subset described: CFSE-low proliferating T cells sorted from approximately six-day pre-transplant mixed lymphocyte reaction (GvH or HvG direction).

The CDR3 DNA follows: TGCGCCAGCGCGTTAACCCGAGCAGGCGAGCAGTACTTC. Translated, it gives CASALTRAGEQYF. The V gene is TRBV2, the J gene TRBJ2-7, with D uncertain. The CDR3 totals 13 residues. From germline, CDR1 is SNHLY and CDR2 FYNNEI.